This TCR beta chain is drawn from a study of CD8 T cells in ankylosing spondylitis. Study-wide results and caveats: Characteristic, it appeared, of ankylosing spondylitis blood was a TCR beta motif of fewer than 10 highly homologous variants.

Remarks on this clonotype: Its antigen is as yet unknown.

The CDR3 covers 15 residues. V gave up 0 bases and J gave up 6 bases, with 12 bases separating them. The germline gives CDR1 SGHAT, CDR2 FQNNGV. In TCRdb, the 5' RACE reads were re-called with MiXCR into one record per CDR3 protein. The sample has 390,000 or so distinct CDR3 sequences, 20% to 25% seen once. Sequencing was performed on blood, either unsorted or a sorted T cell fraction (not recorded which). The rearrangement joins TRBV11-2 to TRBJ1-5; D is uncertain. This TCR came from a male donor with ankylosing spondylitis. CDR3 DNA: TGTGCCAGCAGCTTAGACTCGACCAGCGGTCAGCCCCAGCATTTT. Translated: CASSLDSTSGQPQHF.